Listed below are T cell receptor beta chains from one sample, sequenced in a study of T cell responses to AZD1222 COVID-19 vaccine. Clones were sequenced by immunoSEQ multiplex PCR, and TCRdb holds only the in-frame ones, with some missing. The table shows fewer than 150,000 clones, with more than 85% occurring only once. The sample here was peripheral blood, taken 28 days after the second AZD1222 dose. Receptor source: an adult who received the AZD1222 COVID-19 vaccine. CDR3s include the opening cysteine and the closing phenylalanine or tryptophan. Fields, in order: clone size, D gene, J gene, V gene, CDR3 protein, CDR3 DNA. D genes are given only for firm matches. Size is stated for part of the rows, as once, few or many counts, or as a class when the clone is expanded.

abundance: .
d_gene: .
j_gene: TRBJ1-4
v_gene: TRBV6-5
CDR3aa: CAGGGGRLTNEKLFF
CDR3nt: TGTGCCGGCGGCGGGGGGCGGTTAACTAATGAAAAACTGTTTTTT

abundance: .
d_gene: .
j_gene: TRBJ2-2
v_gene: TRBV6-5
CDR3aa: CASTRGGENTGELFF
CDR3nt: TGTGCCAGCACCCGAGGGGGGGAGAACACCGGGGAGCTGTTTTTT

abundance: .
d_gene: .
j_gene: TRBJ1-5
v_gene: TRBV18
CDR3aa: CASSPAGREGAQHF
CDR3nt: TGTGCCAGCTCCCCCGCGGGACGGGAGGGGGCCCAGCATTTT

abundance: .
d_gene: .
j_gene: TRBJ1-2
v_gene: TRBV7-2
CDR3aa: CASSLDWGAQGYTF
CDR3nt: TGTGCCAGCAGCTTAGATTGGGGGGCGCAAGGCTACACCTTC

abundance: .
d_gene: TRBD2
j_gene: TRBJ2-7
v_gene: TRBV19
CDR3aa: CASSPGLAVTGEQYF
CDR3nt: TGTGCCAGTTCGCCGGGACTAGCGGTGACTGGGGAGCAGTACTTC

abundance: .
d_gene: TRBD2
j_gene: TRBJ2-4
v_gene: TRBV6-6
CDR3aa: CASSPTSGGLSKNIQYF
CDR3nt: TGTGCCAGCAGTCCAACTAGCGGGGGGTTGTCGAAAAACATTCAGTACTTC

abundance: .
d_gene: .
j_gene: TRBJ1-3
v_gene: TRBV7-9
CDR3aa: CASSPQGNPGNTIYF
CDR3nt: TGTGCCAGCAGCCCACAGGGAAACCCTGGAAACACCATATATTTT

abundance: .
d_gene: .
j_gene: TRBJ1-4
v_gene: TRBV29-1
CDR3aa: CSVMESNEKLFF
CDR3nt: TGCAGCGTAATGGAATCTAATGAAAAACTGTTTTTT

abundance: once
d_gene: .
j_gene: TRBJ2-5
v_gene: TRBV24-1
CDR3aa: CATSQPGAKTQYF
CDR3nt: TGTGCCACCAGTCAGCCGGGCGCCAAGACCCAGTACTTC

abundance: .
d_gene: .
j_gene: TRBJ1-1
v_gene: TRBV10-3
CDR3aa: CATRVLDGNTEAFF
CDR3nt: TGTGCCACTCGAGTCCTGGACGGGAACACTGAAGCTTTCTTT

abundance: .
d_gene: .
j_gene: TRBJ1-4
v_gene: TRBV3-1/TRBV3-2
CDR3aa: CASSQGGREEKLFF
CDR3nt: TGTGCCAGCAGCCAAGGGGGGAGGGAAGAAAAACTGTTTTTT